This TCR beta chain stems from a study of low-dose radiotherapy and immunotherapy resistance in tumors. Study information: Intravenous administration to patients comprised nivolumab at 240 mg every two weeks and ipilimumab at 1 mg/kg every six weeks.

TRAV- and TRBV-specific primers, spanning alpha and beta chains, primed first-strand cDNA. TCRs underwent roughly 19 PCR cycles of amplification with a constant-region primer and V-primer adapter. TCRdb passed the reads through MiXCR, listing each CDR3 protein once. The sample holds around 13,000 distinct CDR3 sequences, roughly 66% seen once. This clonotype came up a few times. All of the donors were given nivolumab, ipilimumab, aspirin, low-dose cyclophosphamide and low-dose radiotherapy as part of RACIN, a single-arm trial. The sequence came from a human donor with advanced metastatic prostate, ovarian, gallbladder or colorectal cancer (not recorded which). This table probably holds off-target reads from a library built for another chain.

The CDR3 DNA reads TGTGCCAGCAGCCGACTAGATCAGGAGACCCAGTACTTC. Amino acid sequence: CASSRLDQETQYF. The V gene is TRBV11-2, the J gene TRBJ2-5, with D possibly matching TRBD2 (6 bases). V dropped 5 bases and J dropped 5 bases, with 12 bases sitting between them. Germline V gene sequence: CDR1 SGHAT, CDR2 FQNNGV. The CDR3 runs to 13 residues.